The TCR beta chain under discussion was sequenced for a study of OX40 agonist ivuxolimab in advanced cancers. Only in-frame clones appear in the TCRdb table, and some are missing; sequencing was by immunoSEQ multiplex PCR. In the table there are 60,000 to 95,000 clones, more than 75% of which are singletons. Germline-derived CDR1 and CDR2 are MGHRA and YSYEKL. V was clipped by 0 bases and J by 3 bases, with 8 bases between them. This CDR3 spans 14 amino acids. The chain carries TRBV4-1 and TRBJ2-5; no clear D. The TCR comes from an adult with an advanced solid tumor such as melanoma, head and neck, liver or kidney cancer. The sequenced sample was CD4+ or CD8+ T cells sorted from blood, obtained in a trial of the OX40 agonist ivuxolimab. CDR3 sequence (DNA): TGCGCCAGCAGCCAAGATGCCCCAAAAGAGACCCAGTACTTC. It translates to CASSQDAPKETQYF.